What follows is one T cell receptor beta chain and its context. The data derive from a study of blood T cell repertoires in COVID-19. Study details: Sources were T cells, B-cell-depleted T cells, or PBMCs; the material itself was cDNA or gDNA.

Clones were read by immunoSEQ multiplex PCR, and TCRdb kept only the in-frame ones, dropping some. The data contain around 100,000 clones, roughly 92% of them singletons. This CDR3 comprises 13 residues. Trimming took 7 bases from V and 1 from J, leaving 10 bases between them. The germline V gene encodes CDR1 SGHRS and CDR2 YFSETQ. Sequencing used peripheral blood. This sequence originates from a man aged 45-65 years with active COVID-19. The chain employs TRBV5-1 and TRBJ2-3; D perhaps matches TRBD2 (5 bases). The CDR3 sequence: CASGERGTDTQYF. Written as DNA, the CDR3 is TGCGCCAGCGGAGAGAGGGGCACAGATACGCAGTATTTT.